These 2 T cell receptor beta chains were sequenced from one sample in a study of T cell responses to AZD1222 COVID-19 vaccine. Sequencing was performed with immunoSEQ multiplex PCR; in TCRdb, only in-frame clones are kept and a portion is missing. The sample lists about 170,000 clones; over 85% were seen once. The input for sequencing was peripheral blood, taken on day 0 of AZD1222 vaccination. All receptors derive from an adult in good health.

The CDR3 DNA follows: TGTGCCAGCAGCGTAGAGGGAGGCACCATATATTTT. This gives the protein CASSVEGGTIYF. V is TRBV9 and J is TRBJ1-3; D uncertain. V gave up 0 bases and J gave up 9 bases, with 7 bases separating them. This CDR3 is built from 12 residues. Per germline, CDR1 SGDLS and CDR2 YYNGEE.

The chain employs TRBV15 and TRBJ2-5, with D perhaps matching TRBD1 (5 bases). The CDR3 loop spans 13 amino acids. V was trimmed by 0 bases and J by 4 bases, leaving 6 bases between them. The germline CDR1 and CDR2 sequences are LNHNV and YYDKDF (reference sequence). CDR3 loop: CATSRDQGETQYF. The CDR3 DNA is TGTGCCACCAGCAGAGATCAGGGAGAGACCCAGTACTTC.